Each of the 30 T cell receptor beta chains below was sequenced from the same sample in a study of T cells in Graves' hyperthyroidism and ophthalmopathy. RNA transcripts yielded amplified TCR beta CDR3 regions. Initially, a first-round RT-PCR of the TCR CDR3 employed the HTBI primer set. TCRdb independently ran MiXCR on the multiplex PCR reads; one entry per CDR3 protein. The table lists 360,000 or so distinct CDR3 sequences, 15% to 20% of them singletons. The material sequenced was blood. The receptor set was obtained from a woman in her forties with Graves' ophthalmopathy.

The V gene is TRBV5-5, the J gene TRBJ1-1; D possibly corresponds to TRBD1 (5 bases). V lost 2 bases, J lost 5 bases, and 16 bases lay in between. The CDR3 is 15 amino acids. Germline V gene sequence: CDR1 SGHKS, CDR2 YYEKEE (reference sequence). The CDR3: CASSFSLRGETEAFF. The CDR3, as DNA: TGTGCCAGCAGCTTTTCGCTAAGGGGAGAAACTGAAGCTTTCTTT.

This clonotype was detected ten times or more. The chain has TRBV5-1 and TRBJ2-7; D tentatively reads TRBD1 or TRBD2 (5 bases each). The germline V and J ends were trimmed by 4 bases and 5 bases, with 19 bases remaining between them. The CDR3 spans 15 residues. In germline, CDR1 is SGHRS, CDR2 YFSETQ. CDR3 amino acids: CASSTGRSSWDEQYF. The CDR3 DNA reads as TGCGCCAGCAGCACGGGACGGAGCTCTTGGGACGAGCAGTACTTC. Variable domain in full (rest from reference TRBV5-1 and TRBJ2-7): KAGVTQTPRYLIKTRGQQVTLSCSPISGHRSVSWYQQTPGQGLQFLFEYFSETQRNKGNFPGRFSGRQFSNSRSEMNVSTLELGDSALYLCASSTGRSSWDEQYFGPGTRLTVT.

This clonotype showed up many times. The V gene is TRBV28, the J gene TRBJ2-2; 12 nucleotides align to TRBD2. The CDR3 spans 15 residues. V was pared by 10 bases and J by 7 bases, with 10 bases of the junction left unmatched. Germline assignment: CDR1 MDHEN and CDR2 SYDVKM. CDR3 in amino acids: CAIQATSGRIGELFF. The CDR3 DNA reads as TGTGCCATACAAGCGACTAGCGGGAGAATCGGGGAGCTGTTTTTT.

CDR3 nucleotides: TGTGCCAGCAGCCACCCTGCCCGACCGACGGTCTCCTACGAGCAGTACTTC. It encodes CASSHPARPTVSYEQYF. This chain uses TRBV6-2 or TRBV6-3 with TRBJ2-7; D remains ambiguous. The germline gives CDR1 MNHEY, CDR2 SVGEGT. This CDR3 is 17 amino acids long. The germline V and J ends were trimmed by 6 bases and 0 bases, with 21 bases remaining between them.

There are a few counts of this clonotype. This chain connects TRBV6-5 to TRBJ2-5; TRBD2 matches 7 bases. The CDR3 has 15 residues. Germline CDR1 reads MNHEY; CDR2 reads SVGAGI. The trim removed 1 base at V and 1 base at J, leaving 3 bases unmatched. The CDR3 DNA follows: TGTGCCAGCAGTTACTGGAGGACTAGCCAAGAGACCCAGTACTTC. It encodes CASSYWRTSQETQYF.

This clonotype was recorded many times. The chain couples TRBV30 to TRBJ1-1; no firm D call. Germline V CDR1 and CDR2: GTSNPN, SVGIG (reference sequence). The CDR3 is made up of 13 amino acids. V was clipped by 3 bases and J by 0 bases, with 8 bases between them. The CDR3 loop is CAWRLSVNTEAFF. The DNA of the CDR3 is TGTGCCTGGAGACTTTCAGTGAACACTGAAGCTTTCTTT.

The gene calls are TRBV12-5 and TRBJ1-2; D call uncertain. Germline V gives CDR1 LGHNT, CDR2 FRNRAP. The V end lost 9 bases, the J end lost 2 bases, and 10 bases lay between the germline ends. This CDR3 region has 12 residues. The CDR3 DNA sequence: TGTGCTAGCCAAGAGGGCAACTATGGCTACACCTTC. Translating it yields CASQEGNYGYTF.

The V and J genes are TRBV6-1 and TRBJ2-7; D possibly corresponds to TRBD1 (5 bases). Looked up from germline, CDR1 is MNHNS and CDR2 is SASEGT. V lost 6 bases, J lost 5 bases, and 23 bases lay in between. The CDR3 sequence is 16 residues long. This chain's CDR3 is CASSHRTTDRLNEQYF. CDR3 DNA sequence: TGTGCCAGCAGCCACCGGACGACAGACCGGCTAAACGAGCAGTACTTC.

This sequence joins TRBV6-2 or TRBV6-3 and TRBJ1-1; 9 bases match TRBD1. The CDR3 loop spans 14 amino acids. The V gene end was trimmed by 5 bases and the J gene end by 7 bases; junction bases not matched to a gene: 8. CDR1 and CDR2 (germline): MNHEY, SVGEGT. CDR3: CASSVRTGDGEAFF. CDR3 in DNA: TGTGCCAGCAGTGTTCGGACAGGGGATGGTGAAGCTTTCTTT.

This clonotype was detected many times. The chain uses TRBV28 and TRBJ1-1; D perhaps matches TRBD1 (5 bases). The V end lost 7 bases, the J end lost 1 base, and 19 bases lay between the germline ends. The CDR3 sequence is 16 residues long. From germline, CDR1 is MDHEN and CDR2 SYDVKM. CDR3 coding DNA: TGTGCCAGCACCTTAGGGGTGCGGGTGAAGAACACTGAAGCTTTCTTT. This codes for CASTLGVRVKNTEAFF.

This clonotype has ten or more counts. The V and J genes are TRBV25-1 and TRBJ1-2, with 10 nucleotides matching TRBD1. Germline values: CDR1 MGHDK, CDR2 SYGVNS. V shed 6 bases, J shed 7 bases, and the junction held 11 bases outside the gene matches. CDR3 length: 15 amino acids. CDR3 region: CASSALTGGIGGYTF. CDR3 nucleotide sequence: TGTGCCAGCAGCGCCTTGACAGGGGGCATCGGTGGCTACACCTTC.

This clonotype was recorded at least ten times. The rearrangement joins TRBV6-2 or TRBV6-3 to TRBJ1-5, with unresolved D. Germline loops: CDR1 MNHEY, CDR2 SVGEGT. CDR3 length: 12 residues. V lost 6 bases to trimming and J lost 6 bases, with 9 bases between them. CDR3 bases: TGTGCCAGCAGCGACGCCGTTCAGCCCCAGCATTTT. Amino acids: CASSDAVQPQHF.

The rearrangement links TRBV6-2 or TRBV6-3 to TRBJ2-5; no reliable D call. Trimming cost V 5 bases and J 4 bases, with 8 bases left between them. Germline V lookup: CDR1 MNHEY, CDR2 SVGEGT. This CDR3 is 12 amino acids long. CDR3 coding DNA: TGTGCCAGCAGTCGAGCGTCAGAGACCCAGTACTTC. This sequence encodes CASSRASETQYF.

This sequence joins TRBV19 and TRBJ2-5; possible D gene TRBD2, 5 bases. In germline, CDR1 is LNHDA, CDR2 SQIVND (reference sequence). The CDR3 spans 14 residues. The V end lost 6 bases, the J end lost 7 bases, and 18 bases lay between the germline ends. CDR3 coding DNA: TGTGCCAGTAGGGAGACGCAGATCGGAGGGACCCAGTACTTC. Its translation is CASRETQIGGTQYF. Complete variable domain (other parts from reference TRBV19 and TRBJ2-5): DGGITQSPKYLFRKEGQNVTLSCEQNLNHDAMYWYRQDPGQGLRLIYYSQIVNDFQKGDIAEGYSVSREKKESFPLTVTSAQKNPTAFYLCASRETQIGGTQYFGPGTRLLVL.

This clonotype was counted many times. The chain combines TRBV10-3 with TRBJ1-2; D is undetermined. The CDR3 is made up of 15 amino acids. CDR1 ENHRY and CDR2 SYGVKD come from the germline V gene. The V and J ends lost 3 bases and 1 base respectively, with 12 bases between them. The CDR3 protein is CAISDRKEDNYGYTF. CDR3 DNA sequence: TGTGCCATCAGTGATAGGAAAGAGGATAACTATGGCTACACCTTC.

The table lists this clonotype with many counts. Relative to the germline gene, one junction end is altered; a read error may explain this. The rearrangement joins TRBV6-2 or TRBV6-3 to TRBJ1-2; D might be TRBD1 (5 bases). This CDR3 contains 14 residues. The germline CDR1 and CDR2 sequences are MNHEY and SVGEGT. This CDR3 reads CASNYDGTVYGYTF. The CDR3 nucleotides are TGTGCCAGCAATTACGACGGGACTGTCTATGGCTACACCTTC.

The chain is built from TRBV29-1 and TRBJ1-2, with a tentative D call TRBD1 (5 bases). The V gene lost 1 base and the J gene lost 4 bases, with 10 bases spanning the gap. The CDR3 is 13 amino acids. Germline CDR1 is SQVTM and CDR2 is ANQGSEA. The CDR3 spells CSVEGGQVYGYTF. CDR3 in DNA: TGCAGCGTTGAAGGGGGCCAGGTCTATGGCTACACCTTC.

The chain couples TRBV30 to TRBJ1-1; 7 bases are shared with TRBD1. This CDR3 is 13 amino acids long. CDR1 GTSNPN and CDR2 SVGIG come from the germline V gene (reference sequence). With V trimmed by 1 base and J by 4 bases, 3 bases remained unmatched. CDR3 DNA sequence: TGTGCCTGGAGTGGACAGGGAGGCACTGAAGCTTTCTTT. Translated, it gives CAWSGQGGTEAFF.

This clonotype was seen ten or more times. The J gene is TRBJ2-7, the V gene TRBV20-1; D gene ambiguous. The CDR3 is 13 amino acids. V was shortened by 6 bases and J by 3 bases, with 15 bases between the two germline ends. Germline values: CDR1 DFQATT, CDR2 SNEGSKA (reference sequence). CDR3: CSAALSLGYEQYF. CDR3 DNA: TGCAGTGCCGCCCTGAGCCTGGGCTACGAGCAGTACTTC.

The table lists this clonotype with many counts. The chain recombines TRBV3-1 with TRBJ2-7; 9 bases match TRBD2. The germline CDR1 and CDR2 sequences are LGHDT and YNNKEL (reference sequence). V lost 0 bases, J lost 4 bases, and 7 bases stayed unmatched. CDR3 length equals 16 residues. The CDR3 spells CASSQDWLAGIYEQYF. CDR3 DNA sequence: TGTGCCAGCAGCCAAGATTGGCTAGCGGGAATATACGAGCAGTACTTC.

This clonotype was detected ten times or more. The V call is TRBV27, the J call TRBJ2-7, with 7 bases matching TRBD1. Germline trimming cut 5 bases from V and 0 bases from J; bases unmatched to any gene: 4. Germline lookup yields CDR1 MNHEY and CDR2 SMNVEV (reference sequence). This CDR3 contains 14 residues. The CDR3 DNA reads as TGTGCCAGCAGTCGACAGGGCCACTCCTACGAGCAGTACTTC. Translation gives CASSRQGHSYEQYF.

V is TRBV6-5 and J is TRBJ2-5; TRBD2 matches 9 bases. CDR3 length: 17 amino acids. With 2 bases clipped from V and 5 bases from J, the junction kept 12 bases outside the gene matches. Germline V gene lookup returns CDR1 MNHEY and CDR2 SVGAGI. In DNA form, the CDR3 reads TGTGCCAGCAGTTACCCGACTAGCGGCCCCAGAGGGGAGACCCAGTACTTC. Encoded protein: CASSYPTSGPRGETQYF.

This clonotype appeared many times. The chain employs TRBV6-1 and TRBJ2-7; TRBD1 is a possible D gene (5 bases). The CDR3 totals 13 residues. CDR1 and CDR2 (germline): MNHNS, SASEGT. Trimming removed 2 bases from V and 0 bases from J, with 5 bases in between. Here the CDR3 reads CASSERGSYEQYF. CDR3 DNA sequence: TGTGCCAGCAGTGAAAGGGGCTCCTACGAGCAGTACTTC.

This clonotype came up many times. This rearrangement joins TRBV6-5 to TRBJ1-1; no definite D call. The V and J ends lost 0 bases and 0 bases respectively, with 5 bases between them. The CDR3 is 14 amino acids. Germline-derived CDR1 and CDR2 are MNHEY and SVGAGI. Here the CDR3 DNA reads TGTGCCAGCAGTTACTCCGGGGTGAACACTGAAGCTTTCTTT. This encodes CASSYSGVNTEAFF.

This clonotype was observed many times. The chain links TRBV12-3 or TRBV12-4 to TRBJ1-6, with 10 bases identical to TRBD1. V was pared by 6 bases and J by 7 bases, with 12 bases of the junction left unmatched. This CDR3 is 17 amino acids long. The CDR3 DNA reads as TGTGCCAGCAGCCCGATAGGGACAGGGGTGGTGAATTCACCCCTCCACTTT. Translated, it gives CASSPIGTGVVNSPLHF.

This chain joins TRBV28 and TRBJ1-2; TRBD1 is a possible D gene (6 bases). Germline V gene lookup returns CDR1 MDHEN and CDR2 SYDVKM. CDR3 length: 15 residues. The V and J ends lost 4 bases and 0 bases respectively, with 12 bases between them. This CDR3 reads CASSSSGHSNYGYTF. The DNA of the CDR3 is TGTGCCAGCAGTTCCTCGGGACATTCTAACTATGGCTACACCTTC.

There are many counts of this clonotype. The V gene is TRBV7-3, the J gene TRBJ2-5; possibly TRBD1 or TRBD2 for D (5 bases each). The CDR3 consists of 14 residues. V was pared by 1 base and J by 1 base, with 7 bases between. Germline V lookup: CDR1 SGHTA, CDR2 FQGTGA. The CDR3 DNA sequence: TGTGCCAGCAGCTTAAGGGGGTCCCAAGAGACCCAGTACTTC. Protein sequence: CASSLRGSQETQYF.

In this sample, this clonotype turned up many times. The V and J genes are TRBV3-1 and TRBJ2-7, with a tentative D call TRBD2 (6 bases). The germline CDR1 and CDR2 sequences are LGHDT and YNNKEL (reference sequence). The CDR3 sequence is 16 residues long. V was pared by 4 bases and J by 0 bases, with 16 bases between. The CDR3, as DNA: TGTGCCAGCAGCCGTGGGCTTGCGGGAACCTCCTACGAGCAGTACTTC. Translation: CASSRGLAGTSYEQYF.

The J gene is TRBJ2-7, the V gene TRBV6-5; D is possibly TRBD1 or TRBD2 (6 bases each). Germline assignment: CDR1 MNHEY and CDR2 SVGAGI. This CDR3 has 15 amino acids. V was cut by 2 bases and J by 4 bases, with 15 bases left in between. CDR3 region: CASSYGGLAPYEQYF. Here the CDR3 DNA reads TGTGCCAGCAGTTACGGGGGGCTAGCGCCTTACGAGCAGTACTTC.

The chain carries TRBV11-2 and TRBJ1-5; possibly TRBD1 for D (6 bases). The CDR3 consists of 15 residues. Trimming removed 5 bases at V and 0 bases at J, with 11 bases between. Germline V CDR1 and CDR2: SGHAT, FQNNGV. The CDR3 DNA sequence: TGTGCCAGCAGCCATAACAGGGCTAGCAATCAGCCCCAGCATTTT. Translating gives CASSHNRASNQPQHF.